These T cell receptor beta chains were read from a single sample in a study of cytomegalovirus exposure and HLA in healthy donors. The protocol was immunoSEQ multiplex PCR, while the TCRdb copy is restricted to in-frame clones and leaves out a portion. This sample has approximately 170,000 clones, with 70% to 75% found just once. Specimen: PBMCs. The origin of the receptors is a woman under 40 in good health and CMV-seropositive. Both conserved end residues are part of each CDR3. A D gene is named only where the DNA matches it firmly. Some rows have no size entry. The others give once, few or many, or a class for an expanded clone.

clone size	D gene	V gene	J gene	CDR3 length	CDR3 DNA	CDR3 protein
few	TRBD1	TRBV28	TRBJ2-7	15	TGTGCCAGCAGTTTTGGACAGGGGGGATCCTACGAGCAGTACTTC	CASSFGQGGSYEQYF
NA	TRBD1	TRBV4-1	TRBJ1-4	17	TGCGCCAGCAGCCAAACAGAGGGCGGGACAGGGGATGAAAAACTGTTTTTT	CASSQTEGGTGDEKLFF
once	NA	TRBV19	TRBJ2-7	11	TGTGCCAGTAGTGAGGGATACGAGCAGTACTTC	CASSEGYEQYF
NA	TRBD2	TRBV4-1	TRBJ2-5	16	TGCGCCAGCAGCCAAGATTGGAGCGGGAGTCAAAAGACCCAGTACTTC	CASSQDWSGSQKTQYF
NA	TRBD1	TRBV18	TRBJ2-1	17	TGTGCCAGCTCACCGCGACAGGGGGCTCAAAGTCAACACGAGCAGTTCTTC	CASSPRQGAQSQHEQFF
NA	TRBD2	TRBV6-4	TRBJ2-7	16	TGTGCCAGCAGTAACGATGGACTAGCGGGAGTTGACGAGCAGTACTTC	CASSNDGLAGVDEQYF
NA	NA	TRBV11-2	TRBJ1-2	14	TGTGCCAGCAGCTCGGACAACGCCGGCTATGGCTACACCTTC	CASSSDNAGYGYTF
NA	NA	TRBV28	TRBJ2-7	13	TGTGCCAGCACTTTTAGGGGTATCTACGAGCAGTACTTC	CASTFRGIYEQYF
NA	TRBD2	TRBV5-1	TRBJ2-1	15	TGCGCCAGCAGCTCTACAGGGACGACTAGCGGGAAGCAGTTCTTC	CASSSTGTTSGKQFF
NA	NA	TRBV25-1	TRBJ2-3	13	TGTGCCAGCAGTGACAGGAGGAGAGATACGCAGTATTTT	CASSDRRRDTQYF
NA	TRBD1	TRBV7-2	TRBJ1-1	14	TGTGCCAGCAGCCCAACAGGGGCAGGCACTGAAGCTTTCTTT	CASSPTGAGTEAFF
NA	TRBD1	TRBV28	TRBJ1-2	14	TGTGCCAGCAGTTTCGGGACAGGGCTGGAGGGCTACACCTTC	CASSFGTGLEGYTF
NA	NA	TRBV19	TRBJ2-5	13	TGTGCCACCTCGGGAGAGTGGCAAGAGACCCAGTACTTC	CATSGEWQETQYF
NA	TRBD1	TRBV5-1	TRBJ2-7	14	TGCGCCAGCAGCTGGGGACAGGGGGACTACGAGCAGTACTTC	CASSWGQGDYEQYF
few	TRBD1	TRBV5-1	TRBJ1-1	14	TGCGCCAGCAGCCCGGGGACAGTGTGGACTGAAGCTTTCTTT	CASSPGTVWTEAFF
NA	NA	TRBV28	TRBJ2-7	16	TGTGCCAGCAGTTTGGGTAGCGGAACCACGTCTACCGAGCAGTACTTC	CASSLGSGTTSTEQYF
NA	NA	TRBV14	TRBJ1-2	18	TGTGCCAGCAGCCCGGGTTTGGTAAGGGGCCGAGCTAACTATGGCTACACCTTC	CASSPGLVRGRANYGYTF
NA	NA	TRBV11-2	TRBJ2-7	15	TGTGCCAGCAGCCCTAGGGGCCCCAGCTCCTACGAGCAGTACTTC	CASSPRGPSSYEQYF
NA	TRBD1	TRBV19	TRBJ2-7	14	TGTGCCAGCTCCTGGGGGACAGGGGGATACGAGCAGTACTTC	CASSWGTGGYEQYF
once	TRBD1	TRBV10-1	TRBJ1-5	17	TGCGCCAGCAGAACGGACAGGGGACACCGGGGCAATCAGCCCCAGCATTTT	CASRTDRGHRGNQPQHF
NA	TRBD2	TRBV27	TRBJ2-1	15	TGTGCCAGCAGTCCAGGGACTAGCGGGAGAGGTGAGCAGTTCTTC	CASSPGTSGRGEQFF
NA	TRBD2	TRBV5-4	TRBJ2-3	16	TGTGCCAGCAGCTTGGGAGCGGGAGGGCTCGCAGATACGCAGTATTTT	CASSLGAGGLADTQYF
few	NA	TRBV14	TRBJ1-1	15	TGTGCCAGCAGCCACGGAGGCGGGACGACGACTGAAGCTTTCTTT	CASSHGGGTTTEAFF
few	TRBD1	TRBV5-1	TRBJ1-2	12	TGCGCCAGCAGCTTGGACAGGGGTGGCTACACCTTC	CASSLDRGGYTF
NA	TRBD2	TRBV28	TRBJ2-7	15	TGTGCCAGCAGAGGACTAGCGGAGATCTCCTACGAGCAGTACTTC	CASRGLAEISYEQYF
NA	NA	TRBV2	TRBJ2-3	13	TGTGCCAGCAGTGGACAGGTTGCAGATACGCAGTATTTT	CASSGQVADTQYF
few	TRBD1	TRBV6-5	TRBJ1-4	13	TGTGCCGCATCCCAGGGGGTGCGAGAAAAACTGTTTTTT	CAASQGVREKLFF
NA	NA	TRBV28	TRBJ2-7	12	TGTGCCAGCAGTTTACGTTACTACGAGCAGTACTTC	CASSLRYYEQYF
NA	TRBD1	TRBV19	TRBJ1-1	16	TGTGCCAGTAGGTGGGGGCAGGGGGCGATGAACACTGAAGCTTTCTTT	CASRWGQGAMNTEAFF
NA	TRBD1	TRBV28	TRBJ1-2	14	TGTGCCAGCAGTTTGGGGACAGCATTCTATGGCTACACCTTC	CASSLGTAFYGYTF
few	TRBD1	TRBV28	TRBJ1-2	11	TGTGCCAGCAGCTGGACAGGACAGCCCACCTTC	CASSWTGQPTF